What follows are 22 T cell receptor beta chains derived from one specimen sequenced in a study of blood T cell repertoires in COVID-19. The table came from immunoSEQ multiplex PCR; TCRdb's copy has only in-frame clones and leaves some out. The repertoire holds 100,000 to 150,000 clones, with approximately 84% as singletons. The sample comprised peripheral blood. These receptors originate from a woman older than 75 with acute or convalescent COVID-19.

V gene TRBV7-2 combines with J gene TRBJ2-7; 8 nucleotides line up with TRBD2. This CDR3 spans 18 amino acids. After removal of 2 bases from V and 0 bases from J, the junction contained 12 bases not matched to a gene. Germline CDR1 is SGHTA and CDR2 is FQGNSA. CDR3 nucleotide sequence: TGTGCCAGCAGCTTACAGCCAAGTCTCGGGAGGGACTCCTACGAGCAGTACTTC. Protein product: CASSLQPSLGRDSYEQYF.

This rearrangement joins TRBV7-9 to TRBJ2-1; TRBD2 aligns across 12 bases. The CDR3 length is 15 residues. The ends lost 5 bases at V and 9 bases at J; junction bases unmatched: 8. The V gene's germline CDR1 is SEHNR and CDR2 FQNEAQ (reference sequence). CDR3 bases: TGTGCCAGCAGCGCCCGACTAGCGGGAGAGACTGAGCAGTTCTTC. Encoded protein: CASSARLAGETEQFF.

V gene TRBV27 combines with J gene TRBJ1-1, with a possible D match to TRBD1 (6 bases). Germline-derived CDR1 and CDR2 are MNHEY and SMNVEV (reference sequence). This CDR3 is 13 amino acids long. The V and J ends lost 4 bases and 7 bases respectively, with 13 bases between them. The CDR3 loop reads CASSSPGAGEAFF. The CDR3 nucleotides are TGTGCCAGCAGTTCCCCAGGGGCCGGTGAAGCTTTCTTT.

This clone was seen a few times. The CDR3 protein is CASSLEPTGNTIYF. The DNA for the CDR3 is TGCGCCAGCAGCTTAGAGCCAACTGGAAACACCATATATTTT. The V and J genes are TRBV5-1 and TRBJ1-3; D is uncertain. V dropped 2 bases and J dropped 2 bases, with 8 bases sitting between them. The CDR3 covers 14 residues. Germline V gene data show CDR1 as SGHRS and CDR2 as YFSETQ.

The chain couples TRBV5-1 to TRBJ1-2; maybe TRBD1 (6 bases). Germline CDR1 and CDR2: SGHRS and YFSETQ. This CDR3 has 14 residues. The V gene lost 3 bases and the J gene lost 6 bases, with 15 bases spanning the gap. CDR3 DNA sequence: TGCGCCAGCAGCTCACAGGGATTAGGCGATGGCTACACCTTC. Protein product: CASSSQGLGDGYTF.

The chain employs TRBV30 and TRBJ1-5; a possible D gene is TRBD1 (5 bases). Trimming removed 2 bases from V and 3 bases from J, with 11 bases in between. Germline V gene data show CDR1 as GTSNPN and CDR2 as SVGIG (reference sequence). This CDR3 region has 14 residues. The CDR3 sequence is CAWSRGGNNQPQHF. The CDR3 DNA sequence: TGTGCCTGGAGTCGGGGGGGGAACAATCAGCCCCAGCATTTT.

The chain links TRBV30 to TRBJ1-4; D gene uncertain. V gave up 1 base and J gave up 3 bases, with 12 bases separating them. Looked up from germline, CDR1 is GTSNPN and CDR2 is SVGIG (reference sequence). The CDR3 totals 15 residues. The CDR3, as DNA: TGTGCCTGGAGTGGGGATGGGAGGTCTAATGAAAAACTGTTTTTT. Amino acids: CAWSGDGRSNEKLFF.

This sequence joins TRBV4-3 and TRBJ1-2, with D possibly TRBD1 on 6 matching bases. Trimming stripped 8 bases from V and 5 bases from J, with 12 bases between. The CDR3 sequence is 12 residues long. Germline CDR1 is LGHNA and CDR2 is YSLEER. The CDR3 loop reads CASVGADYGYTF. The CDR3 nucleotides read TGCGCCAGCGTGGGGGCGGATTATGGCTACACCTTC.

The chain uses TRBV5-1 and TRBJ1-4; 8 bases match TRBD1. This CDR3 has 14 amino acids. Germline-derived CDR1 and CDR2 are SGHRS and YFSETQ. J was trimmed by 8 bases and V by 3 bases; bases with no gene match: 6. CDR3 sequence: CASSSGTGAEKLFF. The CDR3 DNA reads as TGCGCCAGCAGCTCCGGGACAGGCGCCGAAAAACTGTTTTTT.

This sequence joins TRBV30 and TRBJ1-6, with 10 bases fitting TRBD1. The junction had 21 bases not matched to a gene; V was cut back by 0 bases and J by 10 bases. CDR3 length: 20 amino acids. CDR1 and CDR2 (germline): GTSNPN, SVGIG (reference sequence). The CDR3 loop reads CAWSVPSPALGQGIRSPLHF. The DNA of the CDR3 is TGTGCCTGGAGTGTACCTTCCCCGGCCTTGGGACAGGGGATTCGATCACCCCTCCACTTT.

The J gene is TRBJ1-6, the V gene TRBV6-5; TRBD1 aligns across 10 bases. The CDR3 runs to 14 residues. CDR1 and CDR2 (germline): MNHEY, SVGAGI. V dropped 7 bases and J dropped 9; count of bases not matched to a gene: 6. CDR3 sequence reads: CASILDRGRSPLHF. The DNA of the CDR3 is TGTGCCAGCATCCTAGACAGGGGGCGTTCACCCCTCCACTTT.

This sequence joins TRBV24-1 and TRBJ2-1; unclear D gene. The CDR3 is 13 residues long. Trimming left V 4 bases short and J 5 bases short, with 8 bases between. The germline V gene has CDR1 KGHDR and CDR2 SFDVKD. The CDR3: CATSEADNNEQFF. The CDR3 nucleotides read TGTGCCACCAGTGAGGCCGATAACAATGAGCAGTTCTTC.

This clone has a handful of counts. This sequence joins TRBV7-9 and TRBJ2-1; 10 positions match TRBD2. V dropped 5 bases and J dropped 5; count of bases not matched to a gene: 6. Germline V CDR1 and CDR2: SEHNR, FQNEAQ (reference sequence). CDR3 length: 15 amino acids. The CDR3, as DNA: TGTGCCAGCAGCCCTCGACTAGCGGGCAACAATGAGCAGTTCTTC. Translation gives CASSPRLAGNNEQFF.

Only one count was recorded for this clone. The gene calls are TRBV15 and TRBJ2-5, with D tentatively TRBD2 (6 bases). Trimming took 4 bases from V and 0 from J, leaving 15 bases between them. Germline loops: CDR1 LNHNV, CDR2 YYDKDF (reference sequence). The CDR3 has 16 residues. This CDR3 is CATSKGTEGYQETQYF. CDR3 coding DNA: TGTGCCACCAGCAAAGGGACGGAGGGCTACCAAGAGACCCAGTACTTC.

This clone has only one observation. The CDR3 reads CASTRYSLAEETQYF. The CDR3 DNA is TGTGCCAGCACCAGATATAGCCTAGCGGAAGAGACCCAGTACTTC. The chain is built from TRBV9 and TRBJ2-5, with 7 bases aligning to TRBD2. Trimming cost V 6 bases and J 3 bases; bases outside gene matches: 11. Germline CDR1 and CDR2: SGDLS and YYNGEE. This CDR3 contains 15 residues.

This chain links TRBV5-1 with TRBJ2-7, with D perhaps TRBD1 (5 bases). The CDR3 length is 12 residues. Trimming cost V 5 bases and J 2 bases, with 8 bases left between them. Germline lookup yields CDR1 SGHRS and CDR2 YFSETQ. The CDR3 spells CASRSQAYEQYF. CDR3 nucleotide sequence: TGCGCCAGCAGATCACAGGCCTACGAGCAGTACTTC.

V usage is TRBV29-1 and J usage is TRBJ2-1, with D tentatively TRBD1 (6 bases). The ends were cut back, 6 bases at V and 9 bases at J, with 12 bases in the middle. Germline CDR1 is SQVTM and CDR2 is ANQGSEA. This CDR3 comprises 11 residues. The DNA for the CDR3 is TGCAGCGTCCCAGGGGCGGGTGAGCAGTTCTTC. Translated, it gives CSVPGAGEQFF.

The V and J genes are TRBV5-4 and TRBJ2-5, with 8 bases that match TRBD1. CDR3 length: 14 residues. V dropped 4 bases and J dropped 5; count of bases not matched to a gene: 7. Germline CDR1 and CDR2: SGHNT and YYREEE (reference sequence). The CDR3 DNA reads as TGTGCCAGCAGCCTACAGGGGGTGGGGGAGACCCAGTACTTC. As protein: CASSLQGVGETQYF.

The V and J genes are TRBV3-1 (or the pseudogene TRBV3-2) and TRBJ2-7, with a weak D call TRBD2 (6 bases). The CDR3 has 14 residues. V was trimmed by 1 base and J by 7 bases, leaving 14 bases between them. Per the germline V gene, CDR1 is LGHDT and CDR2 is YNNKEL (reference sequence). CDR3 in DNA: TGTGCCAGCAGCCAAGGCGGGACCTTTGAGGAGCAGTACTTC. It specifies CASSQGGTFEEQYF.

The chain is built from TRBV5-5 and TRBJ2-2, with D possibly matching TRBD1 (6 bases). The ends were cut back, 4 bases at V and 2 bases at J, with 21 bases in the middle. Per germline, CDR1 SGHKS and CDR2 YYEKEE (reference sequence). The CDR3 extends over 18 amino acids. As DNA, the CDR3 is TGTGCCAGCAGCAGAGGGGTGGTAGGGACATACAACACCGGGGAGCTGTTTTTT. Its protein product is CASSRGVVGTYNTGELFF.

The genes are TRBV3-1 (or the pseudogene TRBV3-2) and TRBJ2-7, with 10 positions matching TRBD2. This CDR3 comprises 15 residues. CDR1 is LGHDT, CDR2 YNNKEL, per germline (reference sequence). V lost 5 bases to trimming and J lost 2 bases; unmatched junction nucleotides: 6. In nucleotides, the CDR3 is TGTGCCAGCAGCTCGAGCGGGAGGGCCACCTACGAGCAGTACTTC. It is translated as CASSSSGRATYEQYF.

The rearrangement links TRBV11-3 to TRBJ2-7, with 7 bases that match TRBD1. The CDR3 is 13 residues long. V lost 0 bases to trimming and J lost 10 bases; unmatched junction nucleotides: 6. CDR1 and CDR2 from the germline V gene are SGHNT and YENEEA. This CDR3 is CASSLEGGQEQYF. CDR3 DNA: TGTGCCAGCAGCTTAGAGGGCGGACAGGAACAGTACTTC.